The sequence of this T cell receptor beta chain was determined in a study of beta chain features in type 1 diabetes. Since all of the isolated RNA was reverse transcribed, expressed TCRB transcripts were what got sequenced. Clones were read by immunoSEQ multiplex PCR, and TCRdb kept only the in-frame ones, dropping some. The data show about 260,000 clones, about a fifth seen once. Notes on the study in general: All four CD4+ subsets from Type 1 diabetes patients carried moderately but significantly shorter TCRB CDR3s.

Turning to this clone: No antigen is known for it.

Each donor gave one heparinised blood draw averaging about 120 mL. The CDR3 has 14 residues. Germline CDR1 is KGHSH and CDR2 is LQKENI. V gave up 3 bases and J gave up 1 base, with 9 bases separating them. The sequenced material came from naive CD4+ T cells from blood. This clonotype was sampled from a woman aged 40-49 years with type 1 diabetes. The chain couples TRBV18 to TRBJ1-2, with D possibly TRBD1 on 5 matching bases. CDR3 sequence (DNA): TGTGCCAGCTCACCCCAGACAGATAACTATGGCTACACCTTC. Translated, it gives CASSPQTDNYGYTF.